This TCR beta chain was retrieved from a study of CD8+CD57+ T cells in acquired aplastic anemia. At the level of the study: Sorted CD4+ and CD8+ cells yielded around 3.2 ug of DNA on average.

Genomic DNA served as template for TCR beta VDJ and CDR3 profiling. TCRdb analysed the reads with MiXCR anew, one entry per CDR3 protein. The profile shows approximately 470,000 distinct CDR3 sequences, approximately 32% of them singletons. This clonotype has just a few counts. The antigen remains undetermined. Trimming shortened V by 6 bases and J by 4 bases, and 15 bases separated the two germline ends. The CDR3 extends over 13 amino acids. Germline CDR1 is SQVTM and CDR2 is ANQGSEA. For sequencing, patients were chosen who had shown expansion of CD8+CD57+ cells by flow cytometry. Acquired aplastic anemia of severe grade affected all patients. Study-wide results and limits: The number of CD8+ CDR3 sequences shared by patients and controls was about 27.

The sample taken for sequencing was sorted CD4+, CD8+, or CD8+CD57+ T cells (not recorded which) from PBMCs. This rearrangement joins TRBV29-1 to TRBJ1-2, with D possibly being TRBD1 (5 bases). The sequence was collected from a human donor with aplastic anemia. The CDR3 DNA is TGCAGCGTACAATCGGGGGAAACCTATGGCTACACCTTC. Its protein is CSVQSGETYGYTF.